The 30 T cell receptor beta chains below were found in one sample sequenced in a study of T cell clonotyping in hematopoietic cell transplantation. Sequencing was performed with immunoSEQ multiplex PCR; in TCRdb, only in-frame clones are kept and a portion is missing. Of about 16,000 clones in the sample, over 75% were seen once. The sequenced sample consisted of peripheral blood mononuclear cells. These receptors were obtained from a woman aged 40 to 55 in good health. Some clones in this sample may be carry-over from other donors' samples.

The chain joins TRBV29-1 to TRBJ1-3, with a tentative D call TRBD1 (6 bases). This CDR3 comprises 15 residues. CDR1 is SQVTM and CDR2 is ANQGSEA in the germline V gene. The ends were cut back, 3 bases at V and 0 bases at J, with 12 bases in the middle. CDR3 region: CSVEDRFSSGNTIYF. The CDR3 region has the DNA TGCAGCGTTGAGGACAGATTTTCCTCTGGAAACACCATATATTTT.

The CDR3 DNA sequence: TGTGCCAGCAGCTTCCCCAGCTCCTACGAGCAGTACTTC. Its translation is CASSFPSSYEQYF. V usage is TRBV7-9 and J usage is TRBJ2-7; D gene uncertain. CDR3 length equals 13 residues. With 3 bases removed from V and 0 bases from J, the gap between germline ends came to 6 bases. Germline-derived CDR1 and CDR2 are SEHNR and FQNEAQ (reference sequence). The variable domain in full, completed from reference TRBV7-9 and TRBJ2-7, reads DTGVSQNPRHKITKRGQNVTFRCDPISEHNRLYWYRQTLGQGPEFLTYFQNEAQLEKSRLLSDRFSAERPKGSFSTLEIQRTEQGDSAMYLCASSFPSSYEQYFGPGTRLTVT.

The V and J genes are TRBV19 and TRBJ1-5; no clear D gene. Per the germline V gene, CDR1 is LNHDA and CDR2 is SQIVND (reference sequence). Deletions cut 4 bases from V and 3 bases from J, with 7 bases between. This CDR3 region has 13 residues. DNA of the CDR3: TGTGCCAGTAGTAGGGCAGCCAATCAGCCCCAGCATTTT. Translating gives CASSRAANQPQHF.

The rearrangement uses TRBV5-3 and TRBJ2-3; TRBD2 matches 8 bases. TRBV5-3 is designated an ORF whose function remains uncertain. The CDR3 loop spans 15 amino acids. The ends lost 2 bases at V and 3 bases at J; junction bases unmatched: 5. The DNA of the CDR3 is TGTGCCAGAAGCTTTGCGGGAGGTGAGACAGATACGCAGTATTTT. Its translation is CARSFAGGETDTQYF.

This chain uses TRBV7-2 with TRBJ2-2; maybe TRBD1 (6 bases). The length of the CDR3 is 13 residues. Germline values: CDR1 SGHTA, CDR2 FQGNSA. Trimming took 4 bases from V and 6 from J, leaving 9 bases between them. The CDR3 region is CASSYRDAGELFF. The CDR3 DNA follows: TGTGCCAGCAGCTACAGGGACGCCGGGGAGCTGTTTTTT.

The CDR3, as DNA: TGTGCCAGCAGCTTAATAGAGGGCCTGGTGAACACTGAAGCTTTCTTT. Its protein is CASSLIEGLVNTEAFF. The chain links TRBV7-2 to TRBJ1-1; D is uncertain. Deletions cut 2 bases from V and 0 bases from J, with 13 bases between. The CDR3 is 16 amino acids. The germline gives CDR1 SGHTA, CDR2 FQGNSA.

The chain combines TRBV6-6 with TRBJ2-7; 9 bases agree with TRBD2. The germline V gene encodes CDR1 MNHNY and CDR2 SVGAGI (reference sequence). The CDR3 has 16 residues. V lost 5 bases to trimming and J lost 4 bases; unmatched junction nucleotides: 12. The CDR3 DNA follows: TGTGCCAGCAGTCAAGGGCCGGGACTAGCAAGTTACGAGCAGTACTTC. Protein: CASSQGPGLASYEQYF.

The rearrangement uses TRBV2 and TRBJ2-3; 8 positions match TRBD1. Germline V gives CDR1 SNHLY, CDR2 FYNNEI. The CDR3 totals 14 residues. With 8 bases clipped from V and 2 bases from J, the junction kept 6 bases outside the gene matches. The CDR3 region is CASARDRSTDTQYF. CDR3 nucleotide sequence: TGTGCCAGCGCCAGGGACAGGTCCACAGATACGCAGTATTTT. Drawing the rest from reference TRBV2 and TRBJ2-3, the complete variable domain is EPEVTQTPSHQVTQMGQEVILRCVPISNHLYFYWYRQILGQKVEFLVSFYNNEISEKSEIFDDQFSVERPDGSNFTLKIRSTKLEDSAMYFCASARDRSTDTQYFGPGTRLTVL.

V usage is TRBV30 and J usage is TRBJ2-7; TRBD2 aligns across 7 bases. The J segment lost 7 bases and the V segment lost 3 bases, leaving 6 bases of the junction unmatched. This CDR3 is 12 amino acids long. Germline CDR1 GTSNPN, CDR2 SVGIG (reference sequence). This chain's CDR3 is CAWRAGMGEQYF. The CDR3 nucleotides are TGTGCCTGGAGAGCGGGAATGGGGGAGCAGTACTTC.

The chain has TRBV6-6 and TRBJ2-1, with 9 bases identical to TRBD2. Losses at the gene ends were 8 bases for V and 4 bases for J; bases not matched to a gene: 9. In germline, CDR1 is MNHNY, CDR2 SVGAGI (reference sequence). The CDR3 consists of 15 residues. CDR3 in DNA: TGTGCCAGCGGGGCGAGACTAGCGGATTACAATGAGCAGTTCTTC. Its translation: CASGARLADYNEQFF.

This clone was seen only once. The genes are TRBV19 and TRBJ1-5; D unclear. V was shortened by 6 bases and J by 6 bases, with 9 bases between the two germline ends. CDR3 length: 12 residues. Germline V lookup: CDR1 LNHDA, CDR2 SQIVND (reference sequence). CDR3 protein: CASRRVGQPQHF. CDR3 DNA: TGTGCCAGTAGACGGGTGGGTCAGCCCCAGCATTTT.

The rearrangement uses TRBV12-5 and TRBJ2-7, with 8 positions matching TRBD1. V shed 3 bases and J 5 bases; nucleotides not matched to a gene: 6. The CDR3 sequence is 14 residues long. Germline V gene lookup returns CDR1 LGHNT and CDR2 FRNRAP. The CDR3 bases are TGTGCTAGTGGTTTCTCGGACAGGGATCACGAGCAGTACTTC. Protein: CASGFSDRDHEQYF. Variable domain in full (rest from reference TRBV12-5 and TRBJ2-7): DARVTQTPRHKVTEMGQEVTMRCQPILGHNTVFWYRQTMMQGLELLAYFRNRAPLDDSGMPKDRFSAEMPDATLATLKIQPSEPRDSAVYFCASGFSDRDHEQYFGPGTRLTVT.

In its sample, this clone was seen a few times. The germline gene is not matched at one end of the junction; a read error may be the cause. The CDR3, as DNA: TGTGCCAGCAGCGGGAACAGGGACGGGACAGATGCGCAGTATTTT. This codes for CASSGNRDGTDAQYF. The chain links TRBV11-3 to TRBJ2-3; 7 nucleotides match TRBD1. Germline CDR1 SGHNT, CDR2 YENEEA. The CDR3 covers 15 residues.

The chain recombines TRBV7-6 with TRBJ2-3; a possible D gene is TRBD1 (6 bases). V lost 3 bases to trimming and J lost 0 bases, with 10 bases between them. The germline V gene has CDR1 SGHVS and CDR2 FNYEAQ. This CDR3 is built from 15 residues. The CDR3 DNA is TGTGCCAGCAGCTTCGGGACATCGAGCACAGATACGCAGTATTTT. It encodes CASSFGTSSTDTQYF.

In the case of this clone: No conserved phenylalanine or tryptophan ends this CDR3, so it is likely a read error. The DNA is omitted, as the CDR3 cannot be located on it reliably, and the CDR3 follows TCRdb's listing. The V gene is TRBV27, the J gene TRBJ1-2. With termini counted, the CDR3 has 10 amino acids. Germline V lookup: CDR1 MNHEY, CDR2 SMNVEV (reference sequence). CDR3 loop: CASSRSGDLL.

The J gene is TRBJ1-4, the V gene TRBV19; D is possibly TRBD1 (5 bases). The CDR3 has 13 residues. Trimming pared 10 bases from V and 8 bases from J, leaving 17 bases between. Per germline, CDR1 LNHDA and CDR2 SQIVND (reference sequence). As DNA, the CDR3 is TGTGCCACTGAGGGGCAGTTGGGAGAAAAACTGTTTTTT. Amino acids: CATEGQLGEKLFF.

The rearrangement uses TRBV4-2 and TRBJ2-1; D is undetermined. The germline V gene encodes CDR1 LGHNA and CDR2 YNFKEQ. V was pared by 0 bases and J by 0 bases, with 9 bases between. The CDR3 extends over 16 amino acids. Written as DNA, the CDR3 is TGTGCCAGCAGCCAAGACCGCGCGGCCTCCTACAATGAGCAGTTCTTC. Translation gives CASSQDRAASYNEQFF.

The gene calls are TRBV5-1 and TRBJ1-5, with a possible D match to TRBD1 (5 bases). CDR1 and CDR2 from the germline V gene are SGHRS and YFSETQ. Trimming pared 4 bases from V and 6 bases from J, leaving 17 bases between. The CDR3 consists of 15 residues. CDR3 sequence: CASSPGQGSSQPQHF. CDR3 in DNA: TGCGCCAGCAGCCCCGGGCAGGGTTCAAGTCAGCCCCAGCATTTT.

V is TRBV7-8 and J is TRBJ2-7, with 12 bases that match TRBD2. CDR1 SGHVS and CDR2 FQNEAQ come from the germline V gene. CDR3 size: 16 residues. The V and J ends lost 5 bases and 3 bases, in that order; junction bases with no gene match: 8. The DNA for the CDR3 is TGTGCCAGCAGCCCAAGGACTAGCGGGAATATCTACGAGCAGTACTTC. Translating it yields CASSPRTSGNIYEQYF. Supplemented by reference TRBV7-8 and TRBJ2-7, the full variable domain reads GAGVSQSPRYKVAKRGQDVALRCDPISGHVSLFWYQQALGQGPEFLTYFQNEAQLDKSGLPSDRFFAERPEGSVSTLKIQRTQQEDSAVYLCASSPRTSGNIYEQYFGPGTRLTVT.

V is TRBV29-1 and J is TRBJ1-1; the D gene is possibly TRBD1 (5 bases). The germline V gene has CDR1 SQVTM and CDR2 ANQGSEA. Trimming removed 7 bases from V and 1 base from J, with 10 bases in between. CDR3 size: 12 residues. In DNA, the CDR3 is TGCAGCGGGGGGACGGCGAACACTGAAGCTTTCTTT. Translation: CSGGTANTEAFF.

The rearrangement joins TRBV7-2 to TRBJ2-1, with a possible D match to TRBD2 (7 bases). The CDR3 loop spans 17 amino acids. Between the trimmed V and J ends, which lost 0 bases and 4 bases, there was a span of 16 bases. Germline V CDR1 and CDR2: SGHTA, FQGNSA. The CDR3 nucleotides are TGTGCCAGCAGCTTAGCCGGGGGGCGGGAGTCTTACAATGAGCAGTTCTTC. It specifies CASSLAGGRESYNEQFF.

This chain uses TRBV4-3 with TRBJ1-5, with a weak D call TRBD1 (6 bases). The germline gives CDR1 LGHNA, CDR2 YSLEER. The ends were cut back, 0 bases at V and 0 bases at J, with 12 bases in the middle. The length of the CDR3 is 17 residues. CDR3: CASSQEITGHSNQPQHF. For the CDR3, the DNA is TGCGCCAGCAGCCAAGAGATTACGGGACATAGCAATCAGCCCCAGCATTTT.

V is TRBV6-5 and J is TRBJ1-6; possible D gene TRBD1, 5 bases. Germline CDR1 and CDR2: MNHEY and SVGAGI. Trimming shortened V by 4 bases and J by 7 bases, and 14 bases separated the two germline ends. The CDR3 is 15 residues long. The CDR3, as DNA: TGTGCCAGCAGTTGGGGGTTTACCTTAAATTCACCCCTCCACTTT. Encoded protein: CASSWGFTLNSPLHF.

The chain links TRBV7-9 to TRBJ2-3, with D tentatively TRBD2 (5 bases). V lost 4 bases to trimming and J lost 4 bases, with 15 bases between them. The CDR3 extends over 15 amino acids. CDR1 is SEHNR and CDR2 is FQNEAQ in the germline V gene (reference sequence). The CDR3 reads CASSSIDSGADTQYF. For the CDR3, the DNA is TGTGCCAGCAGCTCAATAGACTCCGGGGCAGATACGCAGTATTTT. Based on the CDR3 plus reference TRBV7-9 and TRBJ2-3, the full variable domain is DTGVSQNPRHKITKRGQNVTFRCDPISEHNRLYWYRQTLGQGPEFLTYFQNEAQLEKSRLLSDRFSAERPKGSFSTLEIQRTEQGDSAMYLCASSSIDSGADTQYFGPGTRLTVL.

This clone was recorded a few times. The V and J genes are TRBV7-9 and TRBJ1-5, with a possible D match to TRBD1 (6 bases). The V end was cut by 5 bases, the J end by 0 bases, with 11 bases between. This CDR3 is built from 15 residues. Germline V gene data show CDR1 as SEHNR and CDR2 as FQNEAQ (reference sequence). The CDR3 DNA follows: TGTGCCAGCAGCCCCGAGGGGGATAGCAATCAGCCCCAGCATTTT. This codes for CASSPEGDSNQPQHF.

The chain combines TRBV4-3 with TRBJ1-2; D is possibly TRBD1 (6 bases). The V end lost 1 base, the J end lost 3 bases, and 12 bases lay between the germline ends. This CDR3 contains 15 residues. Germline values: CDR1 LGHNA, CDR2 YSLEER. The CDR3 sequence is CASSQALQGDYGYTF. The CDR3 nucleotides read TGCGCCAGCAGCCAAGCGTTACAGGGAGACTATGGCTACACCTTC.

This rearrangement joins TRBV6-5 to TRBJ2-7; D ambiguous. The CDR3 runs 11 residues. From germline, CDR1 is MNHEY and CDR2 SVGAGI. V lost 3 bases and J 3 bases, leaving 3 bases between the germline ends. CDR3 in DNA: TGTGCCAGCAGTTATCACTACGAGCAGTACTTC. This codes for CASSYHYEQYF.

This sequence joins TRBV9 and TRBJ1-2, with 10 bases lining up with TRBD1. Germline trimming cut 3 bases from V and 2 bases from J; bases unmatched to any gene: 10. There are 17 residues in the CDR3. Germline V gene data show CDR1 as SGDLS and CDR2 as YYNGEE. CDR3 DNA: TGTGCCAGCAGCGCTAGGGGAGGGACAGGGGACAACTATGGCTACACCTTC. Protein: CASSARGGTGDNYGYTF.

This rearrangement joins TRBV9 to TRBJ2-7; D is possibly TRBD1 (5 bases). In germline, CDR1 is SGDLS, CDR2 YYNGEE. The CDR3 has 13 amino acids. Trimming removed 0 bases at V and 3 bases at J, with 7 bases between. The CDR3 sequence: CASSVGDSYEQYF. The CDR3 DNA is TGTGCCAGCAGCGTAGGAGACAGCTACGAGCAGTACTTC.

This chain joins TRBV2 and TRBJ2-1; D unresolved. Per germline, CDR1 SNHLY and CDR2 FYNNEI. The CDR3 contains 16 residues. Trimming took off 4 bases at V and 0 bases at J, with 13 bases between the two ends. CDR3 in DNA: TGTGCCAGCAGTGGGAGCTCCCTAAGCTCCTACAATGAGCAGTTCTTC. Amino acid sequence: CASSGSSLSSYNEQFF.